This TCR beta chain was recovered during a study of CD8 T cells in ankylosing spondylitis. It was by quantitative 5'-RACE with molecular barcodes that TCR beta libraries were made. TCRdb analysed the 5' RACE reads with MiXCR anew, one entry per CDR3 protein. The data hold approximately 290,000 distinct CDR3 sequences, with roughly 20% observed a single time. The CDR3 totals 13 residues. The J segment lost 6 bases and the V segment lost 7 bases, leaving 12 bases of the junction unmatched. Per germline, CDR1 DFQATT and CDR2 SNEGSKA (reference sequence). Concerning this clonotype itself: Its antigen is undetermined.

Study observations and caveats: One TCR beta motif, made up of eight highly homologous variants, appeared characteristic of ankylosing spondylitis blood.

The sample was blood, either unsorted or a sorted T cell fraction (not recorded which). The origin of this receptor is a female donor with ankylosing spondylitis or in good health (not recorded which). This sequence joins TRBV20-1 and TRBJ2-7, with 7 bases lining up with TRBD1. The CDR3 loop is CSGYWTGKSEQYF. CDR3 sequence (DNA): TGCAGTGGATACTGGACAGGAAAGAGCGAGCAGTACTTC.